Presented here are 14 T cell receptor beta chains from one specimen sequenced in a study of T cell changes during pregnancy in multiple sclerosis. Data came from immunoSEQ multiplex PCR; TCRdb stores just in-frame clones and leaves some out. This sample yields 45,000 to 55,000 clones, of which about 92% are seen a single time; roughly 2.1% belongs to the top ten. Sequenced material: peripheral blood, taken in the third trimester of pregnancy. The receptors were gathered from a female donor with multiple sclerosis, enrolled in a pregnancy study.

V is TRBV5-1 and J is TRBJ2-7; D is unresolved. Trimming shortened V by 1 base and J by 0 bases, and 5 bases separated the two germline ends. Germline assignment: CDR1 SGHRS and CDR2 YFSETQ. This CDR3 is 13 amino acids long. The CDR3: CASSLLDSYEQYF. CDR3 nucleotide sequence: TGCGCCAGCAGCTTGTTAGACTCCTACGAGCAGTACTTC.

This chain uses TRBV10-3 with TRBJ2-7; 10 bases match TRBD2. Germline values: CDR1 ENHRY, CDR2 SYGVKD. CDR3 length equals 15 residues. Unmatched junction bases numbered 7, after V lost 4 bases and J lost 4 bases. The CDR3 protein is CAISASAGGQYEQYF. The CDR3 nucleotides are TGTGCCATCAGTGCGTCAGCGGGAGGGCAGTACGAGCAGTACTTC.

The chain uses TRBV4-1 and TRBJ2-7; 10 nucleotides align to TRBD2. J was trimmed by 2 bases and V by 3 bases; bases with no gene match: 7. CDR1 and CDR2 (germline): MGHRA, YSYEKL. CDR3 size: 16 residues. CDR3 DNA sequence: TGCGCCAGCAGCCAGTACCGCCTAGCGGGGGCCTACGAGCAGTACTTC. Protein: CASSQYRLAGAYEQYF.

V usage is TRBV18 and J usage is TRBJ2-5; 10 nucleotides match TRBD2. The CDR3 is made up of 16 amino acids. The trim removed 1 base at V and 5 bases at J, leaving 7 bases unmatched. Per germline, CDR1 KGHSH and CDR2 LQKENI. The CDR3 reads CASSPLAGGQEETQYF. The CDR3 coding sequence is TGTGCCAGCTCACCACTAGCGGGAGGCCAGGAGGAGACCCAGTACTTC.

This rearrangement joins TRBV28 to TRBJ1-2, with unresolved D. Between the trimmed V and J ends, which lost 5 bases and 3 bases, there was a span of 7 bases. CDR1 and CDR2 (germline): MDHEN, SYDVKM. The CDR3 consists of 12 residues. CDR3 coding DNA: TGTGCCAGCAGTCCCCTCGACTATGGCTACACCTTC. Its protein is CASSPLDYGYTF.

V gene TRBV4-3 combines with J gene TRBJ2-1, with 9 bases aligning to TRBD1. CDR1 and CDR2 from the germline V gene are LGHNA and YSLEER. The trim removed 0 bases at V and 2 bases at J, leaving 2 bases unmatched. The CDR3 loop spans 16 amino acids. Written as DNA, the CDR3 is TGCGCCAGCAGCCAAGAGGACAGGGGAACCTACAATGAGCAGTTCTTC. Encoded protein: CASSQEDRGTYNEQFF.

The chain recombines TRBV5-5 with TRBJ1-2; D gene ambiguous. The CDR3 has 15 residues. V shed 3 bases and J shed 2 bases, with 14 bases lying between them. CDR1 and CDR2 (germline): SGHKS, YYEKEE (reference sequence). DNA for the CDR3: TGTGCCAGCAGCTCGCCACAGAGGGCGAACTATGGCTACACCTTC. Protein sequence: CASSSPQRANYGYTF.

Only one count was recorded for this clone. The chain carries TRBV23-1 and TRBJ1-1; D remains unclear. Being an ORF, TRBV23-1 has a function that is uncertain. Trimming removed 6 bases at V and 4 bases at J, with 12 bases between. The CDR3 has 13 amino acids. The CDR3 protein is CASRTFSRTEAFF. DNA for the CDR3: TGCGCCAGCAGGACATTTAGTCGCACTGAAGCTTTCTTT.

The chain joins TRBV19 to TRBJ2-2, with 8 bases identical to TRBD1. The CDR3 loop spans 13 amino acids. With V trimmed by 5 bases and J by 9 bases, 5 bases remained unmatched. Looked up from germline, CDR1 is LNHDA and CDR2 is SQIVND (reference sequence). This CDR3 is CASSPRGRRELFF. CDR3 sequence (DNA): TGTGCCAGTAGTCCCAGGGGGCGCCGGGAGCTGTTTTTT.

A note on this clone: A junction boundary mismatches the germline segment, possibly from a read error. V gene TRBV7-7 combines with J gene TRBJ2-2; D is undetermined. CDR1 is SSHAT, CDR2 FNYEAQ, per germline (reference sequence). The length of the CDR3 is 15 residues. The CDR3 region is CASSPTTSNTGELFF. As DNA, the CDR3 is TGTGCTAGCAGCCCTACCACGTCCAACACCGGGGAGCTGTTTTTT.

This clone has a count of ten or more. The V gene is TRBV7-9, the J gene TRBJ2-5; TRBD1 aligns across 11 bases. The CDR3 is made up of 18 amino acids. Per the germline V gene, CDR1 is SEHNR and CDR2 is FQNEAQ (reference sequence). V lost 4 bases and J lost 2; bases outside the gene matches: 12. The CDR3 is CASSCRYGDRGSQETQYF. CDR3 in DNA: TGTGCCAGCAGCTGCCGGTACGGGGACAGGGGGTCTCAAGAGACCCAGTACTTC.

This clone was counted between two and nine times. The chain recombines TRBV15 with TRBJ2-3; the match to TRBD1 covers 7 bases. The length of the CDR3 is 16 residues. Germline CDR1 LNHNV, CDR2 YYDKDF (reference sequence). The V segment lost 0 bases and the J segment 4 bases; nucleotides outside the gene matches: 7. The CDR3 loop is CATSRDRAGGADTQYF. The CDR3 coding sequence is TGTGCCACCAGCAGAGATCGGGCAGGGGGAGCAGATACGCAGTATTTT.

The chain links TRBV4-1 to TRBJ1-1; D is possibly TRBD1 (5 bases). The CDR3 length is 14 residues. Trimming took off 1 base at V and 3 bases at J, with 9 bases between the two ends. In germline, CDR1 is MGHRA, CDR2 YSYEKL. The CDR3 spells CASSQVAGHTEAFF. The CDR3 DNA reads as TGCGCCAGCAGCCAAGTAGCAGGGCACACTGAAGCTTTCTTT.

This sequence joins TRBV19 and TRBJ2-5; 8 nucleotides agree with TRBD2. V lost 5 bases and J lost 2; bases outside the gene matches: 7. Germline CDR1 is LNHDA and CDR2 is SQIVND (reference sequence). This CDR3 has 15 amino acids. CDR3 DNA: TGTGCCAGTAGTTCAGCGGGAGAAGGGCAAGAGACCCAGTACTTC. It is translated as CASSSAGEGQETQYF.